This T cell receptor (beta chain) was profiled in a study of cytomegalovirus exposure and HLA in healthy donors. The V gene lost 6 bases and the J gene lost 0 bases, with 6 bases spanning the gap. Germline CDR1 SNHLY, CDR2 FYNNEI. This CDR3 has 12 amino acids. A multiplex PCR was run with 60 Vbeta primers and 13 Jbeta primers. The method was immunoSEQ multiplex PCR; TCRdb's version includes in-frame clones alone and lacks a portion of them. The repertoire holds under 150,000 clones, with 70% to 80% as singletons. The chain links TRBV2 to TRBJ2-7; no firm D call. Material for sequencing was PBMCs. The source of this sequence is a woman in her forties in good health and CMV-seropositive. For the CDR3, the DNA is TGTGCCAGCAGGGAGAGCTCCTACGAGCAGTACTTC. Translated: CASRESSYEQYF.